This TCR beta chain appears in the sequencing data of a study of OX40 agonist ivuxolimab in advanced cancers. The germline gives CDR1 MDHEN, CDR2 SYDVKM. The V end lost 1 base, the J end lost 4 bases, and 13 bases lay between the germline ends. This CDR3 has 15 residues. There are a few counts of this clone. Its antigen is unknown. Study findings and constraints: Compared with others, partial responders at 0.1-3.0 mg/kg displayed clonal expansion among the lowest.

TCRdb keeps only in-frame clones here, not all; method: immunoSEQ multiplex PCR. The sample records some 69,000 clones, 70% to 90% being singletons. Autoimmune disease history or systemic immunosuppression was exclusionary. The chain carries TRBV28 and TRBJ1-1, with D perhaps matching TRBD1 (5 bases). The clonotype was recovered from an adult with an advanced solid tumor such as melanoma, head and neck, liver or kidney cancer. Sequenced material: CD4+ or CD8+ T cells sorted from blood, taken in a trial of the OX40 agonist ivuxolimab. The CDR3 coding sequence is TGTGCCAGCAGTTTATTCGGCAGGGAGGGCACTGAAGCTTTCTTT. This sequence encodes CASSLFGREGTEAFF.